This TCR beta chain was captured by sequencing in a study of cytomegalovirus exposure and HLA in healthy donors. About this clone: No antigen is known for it.

Vbeta (60) and Jbeta (13) primers were used in the PCR. TCRdb's copy holds only in-frame clones and misses some; the assay was immunoSEQ multiplex PCR. The table has over 150,000 clones, 75% to 90% seen once. Germline assignment: CDR1 SGHNT and CDR2 YYREEE (reference sequence). V dropped 4 bases and J dropped 0 bases, with 20 bases sitting between them. The CDR3 covers 17 residues. General study results and limits: Beyond CMV serostatus, there was no information to go on about immune exposure. Rare TCR sequences predominated, though certain public TCRs were found in many donors. Several V segments, TRBV6-2 and TRBV6-3 among them, could not be told apart and were dropped. The study recorded 164 TCR beta chains that were cytomegalovirus-associated.

The sample was PBMCs. The TCR sequence derives from a woman between 45 and 65 years old in good health and CMV-seropositive. The gene calls are TRBV5-4 and TRBJ2-7, with D uncertain. This CDR3 is CASSAYRGAETSYEQYF. Here the CDR3 DNA reads TGTGCCAGCAGCGCATACCGCGGTGCGGAGACCTCCTACGAGCAGTACTTC.